Sequencing of this T cell receptor (beta chain) was carried out in a study of T cell responses to AZD1222 COVID-19 vaccine. The protocol was immunoSEQ multiplex PCR, while the TCRdb copy is restricted to in-frame clones and leaves out a portion. The sample records around 89,000 clones, around 84% being singletons. Study results and caveats: The donor group comprised mostly white British people and more females; the analysis possibly underestimated clonal diversity. Elevations in Spike-specific TCR breadth and depth followed administration of two AZD1222 doses. Just 5 to 7 AZD1222 recipients were seropositive at baseline. Across spike, vaccine-associated CD4 TCRs were found, dominant at 160-218 and 743-854.

This clone was observed once. Its antigen is as yet unknown. The germline CDR1 and CDR2 sequences are LNHDA and SQIVND (reference sequence). The V segment lost 11 bases and the J segment 7 bases; nucleotides outside the gene matches: 5. The CDR3 extends over 11 amino acids. The sample was peripheral blood, taken on day 0 of AZD1222 vaccination. The rearrangement joins TRBV19 to TRBJ1-5, with 7 bases lining up with TRBD1. The receptor was isolated from an adult in good health. Here the CDR3 reads CAQGGKQPQHF. The CDR3 DNA is TGTGCCCAGGGGGGGAAACAGCCCCAGCATTTT.